This T cell receptor (beta chain) emerged from a study of cytomegalovirus exposure and HLA in healthy donors. Study-level results: An Asian-associated ancestry cluster reportedly showed fewer N-insertions than the roughly 670-donor mean in a later analysis.

13 Jbeta primers and 60 Vbeta primers were used for the PCR. Produced via immunoSEQ multiplex PCR; TCRdb's table is partial and in-frame only. Here the sample spans 150,000 to 200,000 clones, around 80% being singletons. V was clipped by 8 bases and J by 6 bases; unmatched bases: 8. CDR3 length: 13 residues. The germline gives CDR1 MDHEN, CDR2 SYDVKM. Concerning this clone: Its antigen is still unknown.

Donors had nominal health at sampling but likely had unrecorded immune exposures. The sequence was obtained from a woman between 45 and 65 years old in good health and CMV-seronegative. Sequencing was performed on PBMCs. V gene TRBV28 combines with J gene TRBJ2-3; 7 bases map to TRBD1. For the CDR3, the DNA is TGTGCCAGCCGAGGGGGCCTTGGGGATACGCAGTATTTT. Translating it yields CASRGGLGDTQYF.